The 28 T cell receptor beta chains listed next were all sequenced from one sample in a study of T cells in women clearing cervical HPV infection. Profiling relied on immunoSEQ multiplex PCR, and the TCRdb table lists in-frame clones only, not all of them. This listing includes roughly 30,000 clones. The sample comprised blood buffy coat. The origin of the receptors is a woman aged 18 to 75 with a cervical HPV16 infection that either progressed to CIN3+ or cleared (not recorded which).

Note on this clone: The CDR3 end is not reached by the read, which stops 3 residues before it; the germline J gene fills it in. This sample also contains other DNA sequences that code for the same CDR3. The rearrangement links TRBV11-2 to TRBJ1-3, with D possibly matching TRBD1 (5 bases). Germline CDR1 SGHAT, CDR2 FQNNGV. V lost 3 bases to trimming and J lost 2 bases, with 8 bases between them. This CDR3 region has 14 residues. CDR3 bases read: TGTGCCAGCAGCTTGCAGGGTACTGGAAACACC. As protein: CASSLQGTGNT. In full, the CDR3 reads CASSLQGTGNTIYF.

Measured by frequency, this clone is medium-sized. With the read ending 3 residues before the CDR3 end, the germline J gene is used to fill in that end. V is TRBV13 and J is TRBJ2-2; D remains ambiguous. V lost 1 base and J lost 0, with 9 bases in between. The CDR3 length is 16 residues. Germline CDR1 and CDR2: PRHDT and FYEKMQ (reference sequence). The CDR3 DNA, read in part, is TGTGCCAGCAGCTTAGAAGGCACAGCGAACACCGGGGAG. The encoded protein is CASSLEGTANTGE. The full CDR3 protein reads CASSLEGTANTGELFF.

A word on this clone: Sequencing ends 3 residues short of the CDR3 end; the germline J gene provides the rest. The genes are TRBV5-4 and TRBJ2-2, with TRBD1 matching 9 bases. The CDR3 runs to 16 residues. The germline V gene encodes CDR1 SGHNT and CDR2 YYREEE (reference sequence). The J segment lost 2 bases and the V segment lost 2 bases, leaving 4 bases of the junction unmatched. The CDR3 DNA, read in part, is TGTGCCAGCAGCTTCACAGGGGGCGGAAACACCGGGGAG. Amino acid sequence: CASSFTGGGNTGE. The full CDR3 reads CASSFTGGGNTGELFF.

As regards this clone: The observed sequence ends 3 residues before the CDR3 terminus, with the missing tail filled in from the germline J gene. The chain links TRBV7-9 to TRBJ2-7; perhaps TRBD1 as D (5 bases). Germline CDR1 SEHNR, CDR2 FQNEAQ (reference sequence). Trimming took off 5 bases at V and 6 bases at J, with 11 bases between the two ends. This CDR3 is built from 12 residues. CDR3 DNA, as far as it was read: TGTGCCAGCAGCCAATCAGGGATCGAG. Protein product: CASSQSGIE. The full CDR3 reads CASSQSGIEQYF.

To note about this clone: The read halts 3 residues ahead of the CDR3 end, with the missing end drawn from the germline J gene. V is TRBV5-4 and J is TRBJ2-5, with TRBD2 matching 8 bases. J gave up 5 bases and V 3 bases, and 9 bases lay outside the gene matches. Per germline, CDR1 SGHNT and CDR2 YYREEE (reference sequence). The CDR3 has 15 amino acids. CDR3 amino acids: CASSSTLREAETQYF. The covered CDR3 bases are TGTGCCAGCAGCTCCACTTTGCGGGAGGCGGAGACC.

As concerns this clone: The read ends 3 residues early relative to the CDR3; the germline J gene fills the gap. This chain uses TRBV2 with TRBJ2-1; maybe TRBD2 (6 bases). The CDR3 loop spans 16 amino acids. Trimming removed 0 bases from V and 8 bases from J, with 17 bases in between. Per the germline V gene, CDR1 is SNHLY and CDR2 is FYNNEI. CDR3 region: CASSEARLARVDEQFF. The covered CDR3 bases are TGTGCCAGCAGTGAAGCAAGGCTAGCGAGGGTCGATGAG.

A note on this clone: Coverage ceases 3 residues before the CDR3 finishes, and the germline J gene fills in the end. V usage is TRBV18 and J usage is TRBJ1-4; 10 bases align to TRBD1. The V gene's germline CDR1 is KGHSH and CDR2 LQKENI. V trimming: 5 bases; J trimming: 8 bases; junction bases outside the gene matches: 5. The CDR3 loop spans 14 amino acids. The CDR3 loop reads CASSLTGGGEKLFF. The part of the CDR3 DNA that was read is TGTGCCAGCTCATTGACAGGGGGCGGAGAAAAA.

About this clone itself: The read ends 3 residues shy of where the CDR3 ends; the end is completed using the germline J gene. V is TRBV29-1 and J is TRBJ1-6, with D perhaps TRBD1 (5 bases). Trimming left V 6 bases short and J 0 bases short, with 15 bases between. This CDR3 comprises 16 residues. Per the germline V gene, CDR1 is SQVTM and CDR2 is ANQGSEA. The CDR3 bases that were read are TGCAGCGTAGGGGACTCTTCAAGCTCCTATAATTCACCC. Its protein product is CSVGDSSSSYNSP. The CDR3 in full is CSVGDSSSSYNSPLHF.

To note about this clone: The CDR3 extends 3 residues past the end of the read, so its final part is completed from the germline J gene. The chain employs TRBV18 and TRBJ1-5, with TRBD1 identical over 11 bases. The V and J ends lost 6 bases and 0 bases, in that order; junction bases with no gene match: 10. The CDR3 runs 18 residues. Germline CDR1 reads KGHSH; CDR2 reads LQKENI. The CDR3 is CASSQDRGLIASNQPQHF. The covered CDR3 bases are TGTGCCAGCTCTCAGGACAGGGGGCTAATTGCTAGCAATCAGCCC.

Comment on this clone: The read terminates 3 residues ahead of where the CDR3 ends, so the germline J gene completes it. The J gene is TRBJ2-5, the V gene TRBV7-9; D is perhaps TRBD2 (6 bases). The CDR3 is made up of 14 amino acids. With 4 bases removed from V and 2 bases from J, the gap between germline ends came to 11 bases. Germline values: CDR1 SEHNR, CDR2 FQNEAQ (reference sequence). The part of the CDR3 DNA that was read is TGTGCCAGCAGCTCCCGCGGGGATCAAGAGACC. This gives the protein CASSSRGDQET. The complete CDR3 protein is CASSSRGDQETQYF. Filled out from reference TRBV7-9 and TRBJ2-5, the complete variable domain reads DTGVSQNPRHKITKRGQNVTFRCDPISEHNRLYWYRQTLGQGPEFLTYFQNEAQLEKSRLLSDRFSAERPKGSFSTLEIQRTEQGDSAMYLCASSSRGDQETQYFGPGTRLLVL.

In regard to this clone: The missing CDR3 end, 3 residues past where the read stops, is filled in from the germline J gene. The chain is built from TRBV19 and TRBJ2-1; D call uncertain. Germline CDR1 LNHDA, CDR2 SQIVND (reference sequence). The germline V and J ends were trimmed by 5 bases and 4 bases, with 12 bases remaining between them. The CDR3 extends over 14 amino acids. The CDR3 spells CASSVRVPYNEQFF. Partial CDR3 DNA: TGTGCCAGTAGTGTCCGGGTTCCTTACAATGAG.

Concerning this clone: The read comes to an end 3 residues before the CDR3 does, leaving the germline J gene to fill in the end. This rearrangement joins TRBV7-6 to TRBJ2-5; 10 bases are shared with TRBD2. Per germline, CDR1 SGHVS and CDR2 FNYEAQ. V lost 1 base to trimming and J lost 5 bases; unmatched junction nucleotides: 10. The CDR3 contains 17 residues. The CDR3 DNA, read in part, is TGTGCCAGCAGCTTAGTTCCTAGCGGGGGTTTTATGGAGACC. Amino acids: CASSLVPSGGFMET. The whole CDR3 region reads CASSLVPSGGFMETQYF.

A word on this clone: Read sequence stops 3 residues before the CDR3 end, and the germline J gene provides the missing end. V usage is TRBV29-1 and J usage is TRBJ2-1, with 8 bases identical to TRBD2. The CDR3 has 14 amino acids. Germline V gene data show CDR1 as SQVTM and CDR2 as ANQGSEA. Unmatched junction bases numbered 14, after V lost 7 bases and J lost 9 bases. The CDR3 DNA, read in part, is TGCAGCGCCCTTAAGGGACTAGTGATTATTGAG. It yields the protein CSALKGLVIIE. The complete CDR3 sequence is CSALKGLVIIEQFF.

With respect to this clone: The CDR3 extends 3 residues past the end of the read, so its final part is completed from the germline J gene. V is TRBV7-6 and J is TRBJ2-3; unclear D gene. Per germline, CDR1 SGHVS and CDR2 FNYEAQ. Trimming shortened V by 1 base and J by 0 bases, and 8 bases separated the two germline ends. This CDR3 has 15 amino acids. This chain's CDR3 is CASSLDSFSTDTQYF. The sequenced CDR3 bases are TGTGCCAGCAGCTTAGATTCATTTAGCACAGATACG.

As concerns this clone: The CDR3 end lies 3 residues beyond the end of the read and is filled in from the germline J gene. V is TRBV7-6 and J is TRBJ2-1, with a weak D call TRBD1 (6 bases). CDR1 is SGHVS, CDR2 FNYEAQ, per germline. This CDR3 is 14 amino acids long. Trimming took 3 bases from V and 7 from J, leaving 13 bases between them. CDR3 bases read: TGTGCCAGCAGCTTTGGCGCAAGGGGGAATGAG. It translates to CASSFGARGNE. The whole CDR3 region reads CASSFGARGNEQFF.

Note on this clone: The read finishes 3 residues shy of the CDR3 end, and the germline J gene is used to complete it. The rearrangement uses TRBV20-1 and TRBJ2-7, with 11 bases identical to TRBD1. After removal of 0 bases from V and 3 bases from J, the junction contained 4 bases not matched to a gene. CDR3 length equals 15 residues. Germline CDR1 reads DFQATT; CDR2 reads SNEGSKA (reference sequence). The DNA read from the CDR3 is TGCAGTGCTAGAGATTTGGGACAGGGGGTCTACGAG. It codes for CSARDLGQGVYE. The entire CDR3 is CSARDLGQGVYEQYF.

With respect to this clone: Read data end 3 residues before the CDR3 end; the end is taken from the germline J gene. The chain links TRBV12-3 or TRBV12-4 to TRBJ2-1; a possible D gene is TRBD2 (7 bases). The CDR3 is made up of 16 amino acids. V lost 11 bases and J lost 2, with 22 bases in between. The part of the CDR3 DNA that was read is TGTGCCTGCTCGGAGGTGCGGGGGCCTACCTACAATGAG. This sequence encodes CACSEVRGPTYNE. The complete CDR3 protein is CACSEVRGPTYNEQFF.

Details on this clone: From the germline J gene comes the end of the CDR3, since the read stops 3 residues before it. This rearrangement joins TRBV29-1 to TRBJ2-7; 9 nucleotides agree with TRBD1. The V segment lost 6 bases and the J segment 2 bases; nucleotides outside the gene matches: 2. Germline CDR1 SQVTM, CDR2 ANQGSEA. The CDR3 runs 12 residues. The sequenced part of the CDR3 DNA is TGCAGCGTCCGGACAGGGGCCTACGAG. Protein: CSVRTGAYE. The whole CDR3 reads CSVRTGAYEQYF.

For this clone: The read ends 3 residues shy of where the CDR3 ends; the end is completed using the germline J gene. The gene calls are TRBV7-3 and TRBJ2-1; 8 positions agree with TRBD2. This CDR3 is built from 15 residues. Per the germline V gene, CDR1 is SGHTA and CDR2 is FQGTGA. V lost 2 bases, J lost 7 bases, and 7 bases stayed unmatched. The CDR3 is CASSLLAGPFNEQFF. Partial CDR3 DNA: TGTGCCAGCAGCTTATTAGCGGGACCCTTTAATGAG.

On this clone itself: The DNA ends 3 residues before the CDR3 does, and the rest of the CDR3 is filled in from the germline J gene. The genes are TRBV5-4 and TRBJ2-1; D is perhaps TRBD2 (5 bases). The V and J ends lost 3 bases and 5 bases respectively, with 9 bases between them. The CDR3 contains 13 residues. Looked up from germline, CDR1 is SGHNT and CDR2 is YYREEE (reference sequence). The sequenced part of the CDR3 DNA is TGTGCCAGCAGCTCGAGGGTCGACAATGAG. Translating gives CASSSRVDNE. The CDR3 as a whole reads CASSSRVDNEQFF.

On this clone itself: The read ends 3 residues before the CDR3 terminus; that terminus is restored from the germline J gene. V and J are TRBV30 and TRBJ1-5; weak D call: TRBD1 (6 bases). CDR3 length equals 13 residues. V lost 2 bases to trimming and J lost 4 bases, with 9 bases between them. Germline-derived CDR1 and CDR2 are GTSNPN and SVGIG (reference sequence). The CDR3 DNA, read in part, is TGTGCCTGGAGTACAGGGATGAATCAGCCC. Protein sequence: CAWSTGMNQP. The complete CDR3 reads CAWSTGMNQPQHF.

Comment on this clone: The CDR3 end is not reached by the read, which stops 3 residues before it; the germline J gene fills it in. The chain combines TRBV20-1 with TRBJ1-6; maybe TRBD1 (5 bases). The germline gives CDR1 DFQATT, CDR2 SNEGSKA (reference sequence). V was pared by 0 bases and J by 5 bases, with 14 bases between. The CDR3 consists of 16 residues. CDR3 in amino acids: CSARDLGTGDNSPLHF. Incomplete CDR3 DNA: TGCAGTGCTAGAGATCTAGGGACGGGGGATAATTCACCC.

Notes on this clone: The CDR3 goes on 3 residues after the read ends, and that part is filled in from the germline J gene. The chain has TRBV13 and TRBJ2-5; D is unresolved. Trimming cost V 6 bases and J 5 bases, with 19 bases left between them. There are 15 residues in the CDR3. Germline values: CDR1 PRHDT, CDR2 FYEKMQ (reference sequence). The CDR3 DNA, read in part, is TGTGCCAGCAGTCACTCCAGTCTGGCAGCGGAGACC. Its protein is CASSHSSLAAET. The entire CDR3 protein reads CASSHSSLAAETQYF.

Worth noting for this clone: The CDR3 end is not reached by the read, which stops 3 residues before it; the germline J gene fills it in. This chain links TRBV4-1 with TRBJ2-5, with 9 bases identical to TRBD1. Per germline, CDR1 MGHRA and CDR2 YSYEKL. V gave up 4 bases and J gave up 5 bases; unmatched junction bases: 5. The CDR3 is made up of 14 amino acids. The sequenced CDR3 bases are TGCGCCAGCAGCCTTAGACAGGGGGTCGAGACC. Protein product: CASSLRQGVET. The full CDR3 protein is CASSLRQGVETQYF.

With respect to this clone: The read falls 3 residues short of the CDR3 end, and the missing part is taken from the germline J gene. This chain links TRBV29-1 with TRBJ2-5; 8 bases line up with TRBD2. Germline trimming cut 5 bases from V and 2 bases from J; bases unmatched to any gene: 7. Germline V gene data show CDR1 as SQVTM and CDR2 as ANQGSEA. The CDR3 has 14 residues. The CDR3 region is CSVPTLAGQETQYF. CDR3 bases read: TGCAGCGTTCCGACATTAGCGGGGCAAGAGACC.

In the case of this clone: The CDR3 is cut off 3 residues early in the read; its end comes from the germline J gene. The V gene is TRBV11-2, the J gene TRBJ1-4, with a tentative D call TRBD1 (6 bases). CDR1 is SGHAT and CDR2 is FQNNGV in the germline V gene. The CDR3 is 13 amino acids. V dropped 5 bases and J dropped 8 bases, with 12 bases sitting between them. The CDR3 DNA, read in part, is TGTGCCAGCAGCCCATCCAGGGGCGAAAAA. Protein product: CASSPSRGEK. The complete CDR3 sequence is CASSPSRGEKLFF. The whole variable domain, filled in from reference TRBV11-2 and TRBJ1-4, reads EAGVAQSPRYKIIEKRQSVAFWCNPISGHATLYWYQQILGQGPKLLIQFQNNGVVDDSQLPKDRFSAERLKGVDSTLKIQPAKLEDSAVYLCASSPSRGEKLFFGSGTQLSVL.

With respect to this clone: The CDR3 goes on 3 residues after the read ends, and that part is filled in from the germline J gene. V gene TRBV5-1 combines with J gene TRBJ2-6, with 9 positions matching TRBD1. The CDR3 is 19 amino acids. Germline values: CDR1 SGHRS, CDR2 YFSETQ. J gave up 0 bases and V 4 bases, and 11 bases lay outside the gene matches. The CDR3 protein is CASSPGQGGAGSGANVLTF. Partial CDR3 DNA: TGCGCCAGCAGCCCGGGACAGGGAGGGGCAGGCTCTGGGGCCAACGTC.

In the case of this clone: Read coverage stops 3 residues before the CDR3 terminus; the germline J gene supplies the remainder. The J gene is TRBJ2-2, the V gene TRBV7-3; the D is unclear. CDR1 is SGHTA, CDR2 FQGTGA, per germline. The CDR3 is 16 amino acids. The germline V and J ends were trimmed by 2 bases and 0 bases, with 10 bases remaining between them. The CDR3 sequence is CASSLSLSPNTGELFF. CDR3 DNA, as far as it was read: TGTGCCAGCAGCTTATCTCTCTCTCCGAACACCGGGGAG.